This T cell receptor beta chain came from a study of monozygotic twins with cystic fibrosis. Study summary: Approximately 3.2 micrograms of fragmented DNA underwent roughly 16 PCR cycles for library preparation.

The CDR3 extends over 14 amino acids. The germline gives CDR1 SGHAT, CDR2 FQNNGV. Trimming took 3 bases from V and 1 from J, leaving 9 bases between them. TCRdb keeps only in-frame clones here, not all; method: immunoSEQ multiplex PCR. Altogether approximately 8,700 clones are present, approximately 90% being singletons, with the ten largest covering more than 4.5%. The chain is built from TRBV11-2 and TRBJ1-1; D perhaps matches TRBD1 (5 bases). Sequencing input: blood. The TCR originated in a boy aged 2 to 9 with cystic fibrosis. The CDR3 sequence: CASSFDGGNTEAFF. CDR3 nucleotides: TGTGCCAGCAGCTTCGATGGGGGGAACACTGAAGCTTTCTTT.